The 3 T cell receptor beta chains below were found in one sample sequenced in a study of blood T cell repertoires in COVID-19. The protocol was immunoSEQ multiplex PCR, while the TCRdb copy is restricted to in-frame clones and leaves out a portion. Of about 120,000 clones listed, 82% are singletons. Sequences were obtained from peripheral blood. These receptors all stem from a woman between 65 and 79 years old with acute or convalescent COVID-19.

V is TRBV5-1 and J is TRBJ1-5; the D is unclear. V was trimmed by 0 bases and J by 3 bases, leaving 10 bases between them. The CDR3 length is 15 residues. CDR1 and CDR2 (germline): SGHRS, YFSETQ. The CDR3 reads CASSLGGDLNQPQHF. CDR3 bases: TGCGCCAGCAGCTTGGGGGGAGACCTCAATCAGCCCCAGCATTTT.

This sequence joins TRBV20-1 and TRBJ2-1; 7 nucleotides agree with TRBD1. This CDR3 has 18 residues. Germline-derived CDR1 and CDR2 are DFQATT and SNEGSKA (reference sequence). J was trimmed by 4 bases and V by 3 bases; bases with no gene match: 18. CDR3 region: CSASSWVYLGTAYNEQFF. Here the CDR3 DNA reads TGCAGTGCTAGTTCATGGGTTTATTTGGGGACAGCTTACAATGAGCAGTTCTTC.

V usage is TRBV6-5 and J usage is TRBJ2-3, with 8 bases matching TRBD2. The J segment lost 2 bases and the V segment lost 7 bases, leaving 5 bases of the junction unmatched. CDR1 and CDR2 from the germline V gene are MNHEY and SVGAGI. The CDR3 sequence is 14 residues long. DNA for the CDR3: TGTGCCAGCAAAATTAGCGGGGTCACAGATACGCAGTATTTT. Its protein is CASKISGVTDTQYF.